The source of this TCR beta chain is a study of blood T cell repertoires in COVID-19. Study as a whole: T cells, B-cell-depleted T cells, or PBMCs provided the cDNA or gDNA that served as material.

Participants were aged roughly 18 to 89 years from approximately 25 US areas. The study assigned cohorts using participant-reported clinical history. Original methodology: By means of reference gene primer amplification, nucleated cell counts were estimated. Method: immunoSEQ multiplex PCR; TCRdb's copy keeps in-frame clones and lacks some. The DNA gave D and trimming, while V, J and clone size come from that table. Counted here are about 390,000 clones, approximately 87% occurring once; the ten biggest clones make up roughly a tenth. This clone was recorded a few times. The sample comprised PBMCs or T cells enriched from blood (not recorded which). The source of this sequence is a woman aged 50 to 65 who had recovered from COVID-19.

For the CDR3, the DNA is TGTGCCAGTAGTATGGGACAGGCGATCTACGAGCAGTACTTC. Protein: CASSMGQAIYEQYF. The chain has TRBV19 and TRBJ2-7; 8 bases agree with TRBD1. The CDR3 totals 14 residues. The J segment lost 3 bases and the V segment lost 3 bases, leaving 4 bases of the junction unmatched. CDR1 LNHDA and CDR2 SQIVND come from the germline V gene (reference sequence).